The sequence of this T cell receptor beta chain was determined in a study of cytomegalovirus exposure and HLA in healthy donors. The CDR3 loop spans 11 amino acids. CDR1 is SNHLY, CDR2 FYNNEI, per germline. V gave up 5 bases and J gave up 10 bases, with 9 bases separating them. Profiled with immunoSEQ multiplex PCR; TCRdb holds only in-frame clones, not every one. The sample shows 70,000 to 80,000 clones, approximately 95% of them seen only once. Study-level points and caveats: Some TCR beta chains (around 180 of them) were listed as cytomegalovirus-associated. Reports credit the classifier with highly specific, highly sensitive diagnosis of cytomegalovirus status.

Points on this clone: The target antigen is unknown.

This chain connects TRBV2 to TRBJ2-1; D unclear. The TCR sequence derives from a woman aged 18-29 years in good health and CMV-seropositive. The specimen was PBMCs. The CDR3 DNA is TGTGCCAGCAGTCCCTACGAGGAGCAGTTCTTC. Translation: CASSPYEEQFF.